The next 28 T cell receptor beta chains were all read from a single sample in a study of OX40 agonist ivuxolimab in advanced cancers. Here immunoSEQ multiplex PCR was the method, and the copy in TCRdb shows in-frame clones only, minus some. There are about 84,000 clones in the sample; about 91% occur only once, and 0.19% lies in the top ten. The specimen comprised CD4+ or CD8+ T cells sorted from blood, sampled in a trial of the OX40 agonist ivuxolimab. The receptors shown here come from an adult with an advanced solid tumor such as melanoma, head and neck, liver or kidney cancer.

The CDR3 DNA reads as TGTGCCAGCAGCGTTGGTAGCGGGAAGGCGGTAGATACGCAGTATTTT. It is translated as CASSVGSGKAVDTQYF. This rearrangement joins TRBV9 to TRBJ2-3; TRBD2 matches 8 bases. CDR3 size: 16 residues. After removal of 2 bases from V and 5 bases from J, the junction contained 10 bases not matched to a gene. Germline V gene data show CDR1 as SGDLS and CDR2 as YYNGEE.

This clone was seen only once. The genes are TRBV6-4 and TRBJ2-3; no reliable D call. Between the trimmed V and J ends, which lost 3 bases and 2 bases, there was a span of 9 bases. This CDR3 has 14 residues. Germline CDR1 is MRHNA and CDR2 is SNTAGT. CDR3 sequence: CASSEPVTTDTQYF. The CDR3 DNA reads as TGTGCCAGCAGTGAGCCGGTCACCACAGATACGCAGTATTTT.

CDR3 sequence (DNA): TGTGCCAGCAGTGGGACCGGGACAGGGGACTACAATGAGCAGTTCTTC. It encodes CASSGTGTGDYNEQFF. The chain is built from TRBV2 and TRBJ2-1, with TRBD1 matching over 10 bases. The V segment lost 4 bases and the J segment 3 bases; nucleotides outside the gene matches: 6. CDR1 and CDR2 (germline): SNHLY, FYNNEI. There are 16 residues in the CDR3.

A single count supports this clone. This sequence joins TRBV5-5 and TRBJ1-2, with TRBD1 identical over 9 bases. Germline loops: CDR1 SGHKS, CDR2 YYEKEE (reference sequence). The CDR3 length is 14 residues. J lost 6 bases, V lost 7 bases, and 10 bases had no gene match. As DNA, the CDR3 is TGTGCCAGCCGAAATACTGGGACAGGGAATGGCTACACCTTC. Residues: CASRNTGTGNGYTF.

The chain carries TRBV2 and TRBJ2-1, with no clear D. The germline V gene has CDR1 SNHLY and CDR2 FYNNEI. The V and J ends lost 7 bases and 7 bases respectively, with 11 bases between them. The CDR3 length is 12 residues. The CDR3, as DNA: TGTGCCAGCAACTTACTCGATAATGAGCAGTTCTTC. This codes for CASNLLDNEQFF.

This clone was counted once. The J gene is TRBJ1-3, the V gene TRBV30, with D unresolved. Per germline, CDR1 GTSNPN and CDR2 SVGIG (reference sequence). This CDR3 is 15 amino acids long. Trimming cost V 1 base and J 0 bases, with 10 bases left between them. CDR3 region: CAWSGDGSSGNTIYF. CDR3 nucleotide sequence: TGTGCCTGGAGTGGTGACGGGAGCTCTGGAAACACCATATATTTT.

The CDR3 coding sequence is TGTGCCAGCAGCTTAGTTCCCAGTGGGGGGCTTAGTGGCTACACCTTC. This encodes CASSLVPSGGLSGYTF. V and J are TRBV7-8 and TRBJ1-2; TRBD1 might be the D (6 bases). Germline CDR1 is SGHVS and CDR2 is FQNEAQ. The CDR3 is 16 amino acids. The germline V and J ends were trimmed by 1 base and 7 bases, with 19 bases remaining between them. The complete variable domain, with remaining parts taken from reference TRBV7-8 and TRBJ1-2, reads GAGVSQSPRYKVAKRGQDVALRCDPISGHVSLFWYQQALGQGPEFLTYFQNEAQLDKSGLPSDRFFAERPEGSVSTLKIQRTQQEDSAVYLCASSLVPSGGLSGYTFGSGTRLTVV.

The chain employs TRBV2 and TRBJ1-2; the D is unclear. Germline lookup yields CDR1 SNHLY and CDR2 FYNNEI. This CDR3 has 12 amino acids. V lost 8 bases to trimming and J lost 5 bases, with 12 bases between them. The CDR3 loop reads CASLRVGYGYTF. In DNA form, the CDR3 reads TGTGCCAGCTTGAGGGTAGGGTATGGCTACACCTTC.

This chain connects TRBV10-3 to TRBJ1-4, with D hard to call. With 0 bases removed from V and 2 bases from J, the gap between germline ends came to 7 bases. The length of the CDR3 is 15 residues. CDR1 and CDR2 (germline): ENHRY, SYGVKD. The CDR3 nucleotides read TGTGCCATCAGTGAGTCGGGTGCGACTAATGAAAAACTGTTTTTT. Its protein product is CAISESGATNEKLFF.

The chain is built from TRBV6-5 and TRBJ2-7; D gene ambiguous. CDR3 size: 15 residues. The V end was cut by 5 bases, the J end by 4 bases, with 18 bases between. Germline V gives CDR1 MNHEY, CDR2 SVGAGI. The CDR3 nucleotides are TGTGCCAGCAGTCCACGCTTGGGCAGGATATACGAGCAGTACTTC. Amino acid sequence: CASSPRLGRIYEQYF.

In its sample, this clone was seen once. The V call is TRBV6-1, the J call TRBJ1-1; a weak D match, TRBD1 (6 bases). The germline V and J ends were trimmed by 1 base and 11 bases, with 14 bases remaining between them. Germline V lookup: CDR1 MNHNS, CDR2 SASEGT. This CDR3 contains 13 residues. The CDR3: CASSEDGQLVAFF. CDR3 nucleotide sequence: TGTGCCAGCAGTGAAGACGGACAGTTAGTTGCTTTCTTT.

V is TRBV28 and J is TRBJ1-3; tentative D call: TRBD1 (5 bases). The germline V gene encodes CDR1 MDHEN and CDR2 SYDVKM. The V and J ends lost 7 bases and 0 bases respectively, with 16 bases between them. There are 16 residues in the CDR3. The CDR3 nucleotides read TGTGCCAGCAAATTTAGGGGCCTACCCTCTGGAAACACCATATATTTT. Translated: CASKFRGLPSGNTIYF.

The genes are TRBV7-6 and TRBJ1-1, with 7 bases identical to TRBD1. Germline CDR1 and CDR2: SGHVS and FNYEAQ. The CDR3 loop spans 16 amino acids. J gave up 0 bases and V 4 bases, and 8 bases lay outside the gene matches. The CDR3 DNA is TGTGCCAGCAGCTCGACAGGGACTAACATGAACACTGAAGCTTTCTTT. It encodes CASSSTGTNMNTEAFF.

This chain uses TRBV14 with TRBJ2-1; TRBD1 is a possible D gene (6 bases). Trimming stripped 3 bases from V and 0 bases from J, with 12 bases between. Germline assignment: CDR1 SGHDN and CDR2 FVKESK. CDR3 length equals 16 residues. The CDR3 nucleotides are TGTGCCAGCAGCCACGACAGGAGAAGCTCCTACAATGAGCAGTTCTTC. Protein product: CASSHDRRSSYNEQFF.

The CDR3 coding sequence is TGTGCCAGTAGTCCCGATGGCAGGGCTGGTAGCAATCAGCCCCAGCATTTT. It yields the protein CASSPDGRAGSNQPQHF. The rearrangement uses TRBV19 and TRBJ1-5; D possibly corresponds to TRBD1 (5 bases). CDR3 size: 17 residues. CDR1 is LNHDA, CDR2 SQIVND, per germline (reference sequence). Deletions cut 5 bases from V and 0 bases from J, with 17 bases between.

The V gene is TRBV5-4, the J gene TRBJ2-5, with D maybe TRBD1 (5 bases). The CDR3 has 13 residues. Germline values: CDR1 SGHNT, CDR2 YYREEE (reference sequence). With 0 bases removed from V and 4 bases from J, the gap between germline ends came to 7 bases. The CDR3 DNA reads TGTGCCAGCAGCTTGGAGCAGGGAGAGACCCAGTACTTC. Protein product: CASSLEQGETQYF.

J is TRBJ2-2 and V is TRBV6-6; 9 bases align to TRBD2. This CDR3 comprises 15 residues. The germline V gene has CDR1 MNHNY and CDR2 SVGAGI (reference sequence). V was pared by 7 bases and J by 2 bases, with 5 bases of the junction left unmatched. In DNA form, the CDR3 reads TGTGCCAGCACCCGCGGGGGGGGTAACACCGGGGAGCTGTTTTTT. Its protein product is CASTRGGGNTGELFF.

The J gene is TRBJ2-7, the V gene TRBV5-1; 10 bases fit TRBD2. V lost 1 base to trimming and J lost 3 bases; unmatched junction nucleotides: 7. Germline CDR1 is SGHRS and CDR2 is YFSETQ. The CDR3 length is 16 residues. CDR3 in DNA: TGCGCCAGCAGCTTGAGGAGTCTAGCGGGAGTCTACGAGCAGTACTTC. As protein: CASSLRSLAGVYEQYF.

The J gene is TRBJ2-1, the V gene TRBV7-8, with TRBD2 matching 11 bases. The CDR3 length is 15 residues. V lost 3 bases and J lost 10; bases outside the gene matches: 8. Germline values: CDR1 SGHVS, CDR2 FQNEAQ. DNA of the CDR3: TGTGCCAGCAGCTTTAGCGGGGGGGCGGTGGGAGAGCAGTTCTTC. Translating gives CASSFSGGAVGEQFF.

The chain recombines TRBV7-3 with TRBJ1-2; 7 bases are a match to TRBD1. The V gene end was trimmed by 4 bases and the J gene end by 5 bases; junction bases not matched to a gene: 7. The germline CDR1 and CDR2 sequences are SGHTA and FQGTGA. The CDR3 is made up of 14 amino acids. The DNA of the CDR3 is TGTGCCAGCAGCTCACCGGGACAGCGATATGGCTACACCTTC. Its protein product is CASSSPGQRYGYTF.

The chain combines TRBV6-1 with TRBJ1-6, with TRBD1 matching 8 bases. Trimming removed 7 bases from V and 12 bases from J; junction bases left unmatched: 14. This CDR3 comprises 15 residues. Looked up from germline, CDR1 is MNHNS and CDR2 is SASEGT. The CDR3 here is CASKFEWAGGRPLHF. CDR3 nucleotide sequence: TGTGCCAGCAAGTTCGAGTGGGCAGGGGGCCGACCCCTCCACTTT.

This clone appeared a few times. The V gene is TRBV4-3, the J gene TRBJ2-2; TRBD2 matches at 7 bases. CDR1 LGHNA and CDR2 YSLEER come from the germline V gene. V lost 1 base, J lost 3 bases, and 5 bases stayed unmatched. This CDR3 spans 16 amino acids. The CDR3: CASSQAPRGDTGELFF. CDR3 in DNA: TGCGCCAGCAGCCAAGCGCCCCGGGGGGACACCGGGGAGCTGTTTTTT.

V is TRBV28 and J is TRBJ2-1; possibly TRBD1 or TRBD2 for D (5 bases each). Germline loops: CDR1 MDHEN, CDR2 SYDVKM. This CDR3 has 15 amino acids. Trimming removed 4 bases at V and 5 bases at J, with 15 bases between. CDR3 in amino acids: CASSSRDRPNNEQFF. In nucleotides, the CDR3 is TGTGCCAGCAGTTCCCGGGACCGCCCGAACAATGAGCAGTTCTTC.

The CDR3 nucleotides read TGCGCCACCACAGACAGGGCGAGTGGGGCCAACGTCCTGACTTTC. As protein: CATTDRASGANVLTF. The chain couples TRBV5-1 to TRBJ2-6; 7 positions match TRBD1. This CDR3 region has 15 residues. Germline values: CDR1 SGHRS, CDR2 YFSETQ. J lost 3 bases, V lost 9 bases, and 9 bases had no gene match.

The rearrangement links TRBV4-2 to TRBJ2-1; 9 positions match TRBD1. From germline, CDR1 is LGHNA and CDR2 YNFKEQ. CDR3 length: 16 residues. V shed 3 bases, J shed 2 bases, and the junction held 5 bases outside the gene matches. The CDR3 loop reads CASSQSGTGTYNEQFF. The CDR3 nucleotides read TGTGCCAGCAGCCAGTCAGGGACAGGGACCTACAATGAGCAGTTCTTC.

The CDR3: CASSVEGTGFGETQYF. CDR3 nucleotides: TGTGCCAGCAGCGTAGAAGGGACAGGGTTCGGGGAGACCCAGTACTTC. V and J are TRBV9 and TRBJ2-5; 9 bases agree with TRBD1. Trimming took 0 bases from V and 5 from J; bases not matched to a gene: 8. Germline V gene data show CDR1 as SGDLS and CDR2 as YYNGEE. The CDR3 runs 16 residues.

The chain employs TRBV9 and TRBJ1-1; 9 bases match TRBD1. V lost 3 bases and J lost 4; bases outside the gene matches: 13. The CDR3 is 17 residues long. CDR1 and CDR2 (germline): SGDLS, YYNGEE. The CDR3 sequence: CASSGVDSGQGSTEAFF. In DNA form, the CDR3 reads TGTGCCAGCAGCGGTGTAGACTCGGGACAGGGAAGCACTGAAGCTTTCTTT. The full variable domain, completed using reference TRBV9 and TRBJ1-1, is DSGVTQTPKHLITATGQRVTLRCSPRSGDLSVYWYQQSLDQGLQFLIQYYNGEERAKGNILERFSAQQFPDLHSELNLSSLELGDSALYFCASSGVDSGQGSTEAFFGQGTRLTVV.

V and J are TRBV7-2 and TRBJ2-7, with 9 bases matching TRBD2. J gave up 4 bases and V 5 bases, and 9 bases lay outside the gene matches. The CDR3 runs to 15 residues. Germline V gene sequence: CDR1 SGHTA, CDR2 FQGNSA. In DNA, the CDR3 is TGTGCCAGCAGCACGAGCGGACTAGCGAGTTACGAGCAGTACGTC. Protein sequence: CASSTSGLASYEQYV.